Below, 25 T cell receptor beta chains from the same sample are listed, as sequenced in a study of vaccination and CD4 T cells after COVID-19. Sample treatment: approximately nine-day PBMC culture with coronavirus spike peptide pools or control peptides (ViraFEST assay). No antigen has been identified for these receptors. The assay that was used to sequence DNA from cultured CD4+ T cells was the Oncomine TCR Beta short-read assay. TCRdb independently ran MiXCR on the PCR reads; one entry per CDR3 protein. The sample shows 3,000 to 4,000 distinct CDR3 sequences, 24% of them seen only once. Sequences were derived from CD4+ T cells from blood, cultured in vitro, sampled after SARS-CoV-2 vaccination. Source of these receptors: a human donor who had recovered from COVID-19.

The chain employs TRBV9 and TRBJ2-7; tentative D call: TRBD2 (5 bases). The CDR3 spans 14 residues. V lost 7 bases and J 3 bases, leaving 17 bases between the germline ends. CDR1 and CDR2 (germline): SGDLS, YYNGEE. The CDR3 sequence: CASLGGPHGYEQYF. CDR3 sequence (DNA): TGTGCCAGCCTGGGCGGGCCACATGGCTACGAGCAGTACTTC.

The CDR3 bases are TGCAGTGCTAGACACACCGGGGAGCTGTTTTTT. Translated, it gives CSARHTGELFF. The chain combines TRBV20-1 with TRBJ2-2; D gene unclear. Per germline, CDR1 DFQATT and CDR2 SNEGSKA (reference sequence). Trimming shortened V by 2 bases and J by 3 bases, and 1 base separated the two germline ends. This CDR3 is built from 11 residues.

The chain combines TRBV6-2 or TRBV6-3 with TRBJ1-1; D uncertain. The CDR3 has 11 residues. Germline CDR1 reads MNHEY; CDR2 reads SVGEGT. Trimming pared 5 bases from V and 5 bases from J, leaving 6 bases between. In DNA form, the CDR3 reads TGTGCCAGCAGTCGAGGGACTGAAGCTTTCTTT. The encoded protein is CASSRGTEAFF.

The chain is built from TRBV11-3 and TRBJ2-1; 8 positions agree with TRBD2. J lost 2 bases, V lost 5 bases, and 8 bases had no gene match. The germline V gene has CDR1 SGHNT and CDR2 YENEEA. This CDR3 contains 16 residues. CDR3: CASSPSGGATYNEQFF. In DNA, the CDR3 is TGTGCCAGCAGCCCCAGCGGGGGAGCCACCTACAATGAGCAGTTCTTC. The variable domain in full, completed from reference TRBV11-3 and TRBJ2-1, reads EAGVVQSPRYKIIEKKQPVAFWCNPISGHNTLYWYLQNLGQGPELLIRYENEEAVDDSQLPKDRFSAERLKGVDSTLKIQPAELGDSAVYLCASSPSGGATYNEQFFGPGTRLTVL.

This chain connects TRBV7-3 to TRBJ2-3; D is ambiguous. Germline CDR1 reads SGHTA; CDR2 reads FQGTGA. This CDR3 comprises 14 residues. V was cut by 0 bases and J by 2 bases, with 6 bases left in between. CDR3 nucleotides: TGTGCCAGCAGCTTAACTTCCCCCACAGATACGCAGTATTTT. Encoded protein: CASSLTSPTDTQYF. Looking up the rest from reference TRBV7-3 and TRBJ2-3 gives the full variable domain: GAGVSQTPSNKVTEKGKYVELRCDPISGHTALYWYRQSLGQGPEFLIYFQGTGAADDSGLPNDRFFAVRPEGSVSTLKIQRTERGDSAVYLCASSLTSPTDTQYFGPGTRLTVL.

This clonotype was counted a few times. The chain carries TRBV5-5 and TRBJ2-5, with 10 positions matching TRBD1. CDR3 length: 16 residues. Per germline, CDR1 SGHKS and CDR2 YYEKEE (reference sequence). The J segment lost 5 bases and the V segment lost 0 bases, leaving 7 bases of the junction unmatched. DNA for the CDR3: TGTGCCAGCAGCTTGGGGACAGGGGGAAAGATGGAGACCCAGTACTTC. It codes for CASSLGTGGKMETQYF. Using reference TRBV5-5 and TRBJ2-5 for the parts outside the CDR3, the full variable domain is DAGVTQSPTHLIKTRGQQVTLRCSPISGHKSVSWYQQVLGQGPQFIFQYYEKEERGRGNFPDRFSARQFPNYSSELNVNALLLGDSALYLCASSLGTGGKMETQYFGPGTRLLVL.

The rearrangement joins TRBV7-9 to TRBJ1-1, with 7 bases aligning to TRBD1. The CDR3 spans 16 residues. Germline V gene lookup returns CDR1 SEHNR and CDR2 FQNEAQ (reference sequence). The V and J ends lost 5 bases and 2 bases, in that order; junction bases with no gene match: 11. CDR3 in amino acids: CASSQPTGISNTEAFF. The CDR3 DNA reads TGTGCCAGCAGCCAGCCGACAGGGATCAGTAACACTGAAGCTTTCTTT.

A note on this clonotype: One end of the junction is discordant with germline, which a read error may explain. The J gene is TRBJ2-1, the V gene TRBV7-9; TRBD2 aligns across 7 bases. This CDR3 is 15 amino acids long. The germline V gene encodes CDR1 SEHNR and CDR2 FQNEAQ (reference sequence). CDR3 sequence: CASSRDLAAYNEQFF. The CDR3 DNA sequence: TGCGCCAGCAGCCGGGACCTAGCGGCCTACAATGAGCAGTTCTTC.

There are many counts of this clonotype. The chain has TRBV7-3 and TRBJ1-2; D is unresolved. Between the trimmed V and J ends, which lost 3 bases and 8 bases, there was a span of 13 bases. Germline CDR1 is SGHTA and CDR2 is FQGTGA. The CDR3 has 13 amino acids. The CDR3 region is CASSLLDRIGYTF. CDR3 nucleotides: TGTGCCAGCAGCTTGCTAGACCGTATCGGCTACACCTTC.

The V call is TRBV20-1, the J call TRBJ1-1, with a weak D call TRBD1 (5 bases). Germline V gene lookup returns CDR1 DFQATT and CDR2 SNEGSKA (reference sequence). V was trimmed by 7 bases and J by 13 bases, leaving 16 bases between them. The CDR3 sequence is 10 residues long. DNA for the CDR3: TGCAGTGTTGGGACGCTGAGGGATTTCTTT. Translating it yields CSVGTLRDFF.

In its sample, this clonotype is medium-sized. The rearrangement joins TRBV4-2 to TRBJ2-5; D unclear. Germline CDR1 LGHNA, CDR2 YNFKEQ. With 4 bases removed from V and 5 bases from J, the gap between germline ends came to 8 bases. This CDR3 contains 12 residues. CDR3: CASSPNRETQYF. The CDR3 coding sequence is TGTGCCAGCAGCCCGAACCGGGAGACCCAGTACTTC.

Judged by abundance, this clonotype is medium-sized. This chain connects TRBV20-1 to TRBJ1-2, with D uncertain. CDR1 is DFQATT and CDR2 is SNEGSKA in the germline V gene (reference sequence). V was shortened by 0 bases and J by 7 bases, with 9 bases between the two germline ends. The CDR3 spans 12 residues. The CDR3 loop is CSARDRGVGYTF. CDR3 coding DNA: TGCAGTGCTAGAGATCGCGGGGTTGGCTACACCTTC.

This clonotype was counted between two and nine times. This chain connects TRBV6-1 to TRBJ1-2; D not resolved. The germline V gene has CDR1 MNHNS and CDR2 SASEGT. V lost 2 bases to trimming and J lost 5 bases, with 15 bases between them. The CDR3 is made up of 15 amino acids. The CDR3, as DNA: TGTGCCAGCAGTGAAAATATGGCCAGCGGATATGGCTACACCTTC. It codes for CASSENMASGYGYTF.

The rearrangement uses TRBV19 and TRBJ2-3; TRBD2 agrees at 11 bases. Germline V gene data show CDR1 as LNHDA and CDR2 as SQIVND (reference sequence). CDR3 size: 18 residues. Germline trimming cut 3 bases from V and 2 bases from J; bases unmatched to any gene: 10. This CDR3 is CASSISGTSGDITDTQYF. DNA for the CDR3: TGTGCCAGTAGTATCTCTGGGACTAGCGGTGATATCACAGATACGCAGTATTTT.

This clonotype is hyperexpanded in the sample. The genes are TRBV7-2 and TRBJ1-2; perhaps TRBD1 as D (5 bases). From germline, CDR1 is SGHTA and CDR2 FQGNSA. V lost 2 bases to trimming and J lost 2 bases, with 9 bases between them. There are 14 residues in the CDR3. CDR3 bases: TGTGCCAGCAGCTTATCACCAGGGAACTATGGCTACACCTTC. Translation gives CASSLSPGNYGYTF.

This clonotype was recorded a few times. The rearrangement links TRBV6-5 to TRBJ2-7; D not certain. V lost 4 bases and J 6 bases, leaving 10 bases between the germline ends. The CDR3 extends over 12 amino acids. In germline, CDR1 is MNHEY, CDR2 SVGAGI. CDR3 nucleotide sequence: TGTGCCAGCAGTTCCAGGACCTCCGAGCAGTACTTC. Its translation: CASSSRTSEQYF.

J is TRBJ1-5 and V is TRBV6-2 or TRBV6-3, with TRBD1 identical over 7 bases. The CDR3 spans 16 residues. V lost 8 bases and J lost 3; bases outside the gene matches: 13. The germline V gene has CDR1 MNHEY and CDR2 SVGEGT. CDR3 sequence: CASWPFGQANNQPQHF. The CDR3 nucleotides are TGTGCCAGCTGGCCCTTTGGACAGGCAAACAATCAGCCCCAGCATTTT.

This clonotype appeared a few times. This sequence is one base from a far larger clone and is likely a read error. The chain employs TRBV6-1 and TRBJ2-7; 10 bases are a match to TRBD1. The CDR3 covers 15 residues. Germline values: CDR1 MNHNS, CDR2 SASEGT. V shed 8 bases, J shed 7 bases, and the junction held 14 bases outside the gene matches. Written as DNA, the CDR3 is TGTGCCAGCTCTGACCGGGACAGGGGTCCCAATGAGCAGTACTTC. It translates to CASSDRDRGPNEQYF.

This chain uses TRBV7-9 with TRBJ1-3; perhaps TRBD1 as D (6 bases). CDR1 SEHNR and CDR2 FQNEAQ come from the germline V gene (reference sequence). The CDR3 extends over 14 amino acids. V lost 9 bases, J lost 0 bases, and 12 bases lay in between. CDR3 amino acids: CASDRPNSGNTIYF. CDR3 coding DNA: TGTGCCAGTGACAGGCCCAACTCTGGAAACACCATATATTTT.

Only a few counts were recorded for this clonotype. CDR3 protein: CATAEGLTEAFF. DNA for the CDR3: TGTGCCACCGCTGAGGGGTTGACTGAAGCTTTCTTT. This sequence joins TRBV6-1 and TRBJ1-1, with D possibly being TRBD1 (5 bases). V was clipped by 10 bases and J by 5 bases, with 14 bases between them. Germline assignment: CDR1 MNHNS and CDR2 SASEGT. CDR3 length: 12 residues.

This clonotype was seen ten or more times. The CDR3 is CSARDVVAGGSSYNEQFF. The DNA for the CDR3 is TGCAGTGCTAGAGATGTTGTGGCGGGGGGCAGCTCCTACAATGAGCAGTTCTTC. This chain uses TRBV20-1 with TRBJ2-1; TRBD2 aligns across 8 bases. This CDR3 has 18 amino acids. Per germline, CDR1 DFQATT and CDR2 SNEGSKA (reference sequence). The ends lost 0 bases at V and 0 bases at J; junction bases unmatched: 10.

This clonotype appeared a few times. The V gene is TRBV7-2, the J gene TRBJ1-1; unclear D gene. CDR1 SGHTA and CDR2 FQGNSA come from the germline V gene. V dropped 5 bases and J dropped 4 bases, with 11 bases sitting between them. The CDR3 has 13 amino acids. The CDR3 DNA reads TGTGCCAGCAGCCGACCGTTTGGCACTGAAGCTTTCTTT. Protein: CASSRPFGTEAFF. The whole variable domain, remainder taken from reference TRBV7-2 and TRBJ1-1, is GAGVSQSPSNKVTEKGKDVELRCDPISGHTALYWYRQSLGQGLEFLIYFQGNSAPDKSGLPSDRFSAERTGGSVSTLTIQRTQQEDSAVYLCASSRPFGTEAFFGQGTRLTVV.

The V call is TRBV5-1, the J call TRBJ1-2; 11 bases match TRBD1. Trimming cost V 4 bases and J 4 bases; bases outside gene matches: 6. CDR3 size: 15 residues. Germline-derived CDR1 and CDR2 are SGHRS and YFSETQ. The CDR3 sequence is CASSLRTGGGYGYTF. Here the CDR3 DNA reads TGCGCCAGCAGCCTCCGGACAGGGGGCGGCTATGGCTACACCTTC.

The gene calls are TRBV10-3 and TRBJ2-1, with 11 nucleotides matching TRBD1. J gave up 2 bases and V 6 bases, and 9 bases lay outside the gene matches. The CDR3 has 17 amino acids. Germline V gene sequence: CDR1 ENHRY, CDR2 SYGVKD. For the CDR3, the DNA is TGTGCCATCAGCCTGGGACAGGGGGTAGTCCCCTACAATGAGCAGTTCTTC. Amino acids: CAISLGQGVVPYNEQFF.

This chain connects TRBV7-2 to TRBJ2-2; D call uncertain. Trimming pared 5 bases from V and 0 bases from J, leaving 1 base between. CDR3 length equals 12 residues. Germline CDR1 is SGHTA and CDR2 is FQGNSA. The DNA of the CDR3 is TGTGCCAGCAGCGCGAACACCGGGGAGCTGTTTTTT. Protein sequence: CASSANTGELFF.